This T cell receptor beta chain was sequenced during a study of shared clonotypes between healthy human individuals. About the research overall: Each donor's CD8 memory used one plate, CD8 naive two, each CD4 subset three.

Findings and caveats of the study: Generation probabilities were higher for clonotypes shared across all four sorted-subset donors than for unshared ones. The study sampled only blood, and tissue repertoires likely differ. Naive subsets tended to show greater estimated richness than memory subsets.

On this clone: Antigen unknown.

Naive CD8 cells comprised CD45RO-negative, CCR7-positively selected cells, excluding terminally differentiated effector memory CD45RA+ cells. Sequencing used immunoSEQ multiplex PCR; TCRdb keeps in-frame clones, though not all of them. The profile shows some 800,000 clones, 90% to 95% of them singletons. With V trimmed by 2 bases and J by 7 bases, 15 bases remained unmatched. CDR3 length equals 17 residues. Germline V gene sequence: CDR1 SGDLS, CDR2 YYNGEE. The receptor's source is a man in his thirties or forties in good health. Input material: naive CD8+ T cells sorted from blood. V and J are TRBV9 and TRBJ2-5, with 9 bases fitting TRBD2. The CDR3 coding sequence is TGTGCCAGCAGCGTCGGTGAGACTAGCGGCACGGAGGGGACCCAGTACTTC. Protein product: CASSVGETSGTEGTQYF.